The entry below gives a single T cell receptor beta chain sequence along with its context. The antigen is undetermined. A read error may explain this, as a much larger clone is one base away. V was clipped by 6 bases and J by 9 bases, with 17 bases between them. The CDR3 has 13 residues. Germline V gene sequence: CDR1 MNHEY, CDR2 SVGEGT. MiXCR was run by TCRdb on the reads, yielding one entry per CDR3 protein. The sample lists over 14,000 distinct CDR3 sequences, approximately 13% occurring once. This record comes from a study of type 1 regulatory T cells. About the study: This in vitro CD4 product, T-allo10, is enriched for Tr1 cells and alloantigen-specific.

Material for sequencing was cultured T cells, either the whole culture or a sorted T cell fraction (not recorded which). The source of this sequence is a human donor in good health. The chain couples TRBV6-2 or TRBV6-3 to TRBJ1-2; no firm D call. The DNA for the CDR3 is TGTGCCAGCAGACTGGACTGGGAGTATAGCTACACCTTC. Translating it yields CASRLDWEYSYTF.